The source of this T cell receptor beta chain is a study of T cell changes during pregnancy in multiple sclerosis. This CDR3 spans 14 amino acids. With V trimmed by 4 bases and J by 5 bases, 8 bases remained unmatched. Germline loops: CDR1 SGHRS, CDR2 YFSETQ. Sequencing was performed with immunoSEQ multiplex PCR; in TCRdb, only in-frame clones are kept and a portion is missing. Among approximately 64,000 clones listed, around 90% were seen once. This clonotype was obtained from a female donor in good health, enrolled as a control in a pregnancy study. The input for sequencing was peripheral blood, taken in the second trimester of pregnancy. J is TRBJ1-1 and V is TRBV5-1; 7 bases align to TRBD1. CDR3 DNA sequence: TGCGCCAGCAGCCATGAGGGGGCGCAGACTGAAGCTTTCTTT. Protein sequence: CASSHEGAQTEAFF.